This T cell receptor beta chain was observed in a study of vaccination and CD4 T cells after COVID-19. Study-wide context: Cells received overlapping spike peptides from SARS-CoV-2, HCoV-NL63, HCoV-OC43 and HCoV-229E as stimulation. Some control cultures received a CEFX pool, which served as the positive control. Others received an HIV-1 Nef pool or no peptide.

The treatment was: approximately 9-day PBMC culture with coronavirus spike peptide pools or control peptides (ViraFEST assay). Unexposed donor CD4+ T cells predated the COVID-19 pandemic, collected 2011-2018. ViraFEST grew antigen-specific T cells using peptide pools, then sequenced TCRs. Of note for this clonotype: Its matching antigen is unknown.

This CDR3 contains 12 residues. Germline lookup yields CDR1 DFQATT and CDR2 SNEGSKA (reference sequence). Trimming removed 6 bases from V and 4 bases from J, with 10 bases in between. CD4+ T cells that had been cultured provided DNA sequenced with the Oncomine TCR Beta short-read assay. Genomic DNA was isolated from CD4+ T cells that had been cultured. TCRdb called the PCR reads again in MiXCR, with one record for every CDR3 protein. Of about 7,800 distinct CDR3 sequences listed, 35% to 45% are singletons. The receptor was derived from a human donor in good health. Sequenced: CD4+ T cells from blood, cultured in vitro. V gene TRBV20-1 combines with J gene TRBJ2-1; D not resolved. The CDR3 is CSAQGSYNEQFF. The DNA for the CDR3 is TGCAGTGCCCAAGGCAGTTACAATGAGCAGTTCTTC.